This is a list of T cell receptor beta chains from one sample in a study of cytomegalovirus exposure and HLA in healthy donors. Assay: immunoSEQ multiplex PCR; the TCRdb copy retains only in-frame clones and omits some. The sample holds around 40,000 clones, roughly 69% seen once. Specimen: PBMCs. These receptors originate from a woman aged 25 to 39 in good health and CMV-seronegative. CDR3s include the opening cysteine and the closing phenylalanine or tryptophan. A D gene is named only where the DNA matches it firmly. Rows give clone size only sometimes, using once, few, many, or a class for an expanded clone.

J gene: TRBJ2-1
D gene: TRBD2
V gene: TRBV30
clone size: -
CDR3 protein: CAWSRSRLAGGKHDNEQFF
CDR3 DNA: TGTGCCTGGAGTCGCTCTCGGCTAGCGGGGGGCAAACATGACAATGAGCAGTTCTTC

J gene: TRBJ2-2
D gene: -
V gene: TRBV29-1
clone size: -
CDR3 protein: CSVEEPPGGTGELFF
CDR3 DNA: TGCAGCGTTGAAGAACCGCCCGGGGGCACCGGGGAGCTGTTTTTT

J gene: TRBJ2-3
D gene: TRBD2
V gene: TRBV28
clone size: -
CDR3 protein: CASHSGGETDTQYF
CDR3 DNA: TGTGCCAGCCATAGCGGGGGGGAGACAGATACGCAGTATTTT

J gene: TRBJ2-5
D gene: TRBD2
V gene: TRBV6-1
clone size: -
CDR3 protein: CASSGLAGGPETQYF
CDR3 DNA: TGTGCCAGCAGTGGACTAGCGGGGGGGCCAGAGACCCAGTACTTC

J gene: TRBJ2-5
D gene: -
V gene: TRBV10-1
clone size: -
CDR3 protein: CADRDIQETQYF
CDR3 DNA: TGCGCCGACCGGGACATACAAGAGACCCAGTACTTC

J gene: TRBJ1-5
D gene: TRBD1
V gene: TRBV19
clone size: -
CDR3 protein: CASTSGGLNQPQHF
CDR3 DNA: TGTGCCAGTACATCAGGGGGCCTCAATCAGCCCCAGCATTTT

J gene: TRBJ2-7
D gene: TRBD2
V gene: TRBV6-5
clone size: few
CDR3 protein: CASSSGAGGPYEQYF
CDR3 DNA: TGTGCCAGCAGTTCCGGAGCGGGAGGGCCCTACGAGCAGTACTTC

J gene: TRBJ2-1
D gene: -
V gene: TRBV7-2
clone size: many
CDR3 protein: CASSPLSVWRDEQFF
CDR3 DNA: TGTGCCAGCAGCCCCCTTAGCGTCTGGCGGGATGAGCAGTTCTTC

J gene: TRBJ2-5
D gene: TRBD2
V gene: TRBV6-1
clone size: -
CDR3 protein: CASSESTSGSETQYF
CDR3 DNA: TGTGCCAGCAGTGAAAGTACTAGCGGGAGCGAGACCCAGTACTTC

J gene: TRBJ1-4
D gene: TRBD1
V gene: TRBV6-6
clone size: -
CDR3 protein: CASSYSDRGLEKLFF
CDR3 DNA: TGTGCCAGCAGTTACTCGGACAGGGGGCTTGAAAAACTGTTTTTT

J gene: TRBJ2-4
D gene: TRBD1
V gene: TRBV29-1
clone size: -
CDR3 protein: CSVEEGDRVGNIQYF
CDR3 DNA: TGCAGCGTTGAAGAGGGAGACAGGGTGGGGAACATTCAGTACTTC

J gene: TRBJ2-1
D gene: -
V gene: TRBV4-2
clone size: -
CDR3 protein: CASSQDLVSDNEQFF
CDR3 DNA: TGTGCCAGCAGCCAAGATCTTGTGTCAGACAATGAGCAGTTCTTC

J gene: TRBJ2-3
D gene: TRBD2
V gene: TRBV29-1
clone size: -
CDR3 protein: CSVAPSGGSTDTQYF
CDR3 DNA: TGCAGCGTTGCCCCTAGCGGGGGAAGCACAGATACGCAGTATTTT

J gene: TRBJ2-3
D gene: TRBD2
V gene: TRBV30
clone size: -
CDR3 protein: CAWSVLRTSGGAGSADTQYF
CDR3 DNA: TGTGCCTGGAGTGTACTGAGGACTAGCGGGGGGGCCGGTAGCGCAGATACGCAGTATTTT

J gene: TRBJ1-4
D gene: -
V gene: TRBV25-1
clone size: -
CDR3 protein: CASSDWDGQNLFF
CDR3 DNA: TGTGCCAGCAGTGATTGGGATGGACAGAATCTGTTTTTT

J gene: TRBJ2-6
D gene: -
V gene: TRBV5-1
clone size: -
CDR3 protein: CASSFRTESYSGANVLTF
CDR3 DNA: TGCGCCAGCAGCTTCCGGACAGAGTCTTACTCTGGGGCCAACGTCCTGACTTTC

J gene: TRBJ1-1
D gene: TRBD1
V gene: TRBV10-3
clone size: -
CDR3 protein: CAIRGQGLNTEAFF
CDR3 DNA: TGTGCCATCAGAGGACAGGGATTGAACACTGAAGCTTTCTTT